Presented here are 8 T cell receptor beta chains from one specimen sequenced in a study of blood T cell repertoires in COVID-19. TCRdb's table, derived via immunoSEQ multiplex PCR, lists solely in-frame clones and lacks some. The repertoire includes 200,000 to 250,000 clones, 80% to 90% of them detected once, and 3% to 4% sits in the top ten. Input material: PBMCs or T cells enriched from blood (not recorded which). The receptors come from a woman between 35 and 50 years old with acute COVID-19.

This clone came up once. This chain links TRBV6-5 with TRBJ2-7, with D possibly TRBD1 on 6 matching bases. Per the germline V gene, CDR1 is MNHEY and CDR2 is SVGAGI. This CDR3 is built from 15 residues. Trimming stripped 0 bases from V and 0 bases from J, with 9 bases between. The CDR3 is CASSYSGTSSYEQYF. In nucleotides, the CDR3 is TGTGCCAGCAGTTACTCCGGGACATCCTCCTACGAGCAGTACTTC.

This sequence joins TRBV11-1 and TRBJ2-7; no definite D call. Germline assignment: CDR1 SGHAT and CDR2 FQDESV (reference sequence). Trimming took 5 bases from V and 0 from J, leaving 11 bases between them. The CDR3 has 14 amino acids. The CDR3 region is CASSPRSLSYEQYF. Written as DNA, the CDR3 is TGTGCCAGCAGCCCACGAAGCCTCTCCTACGAGCAGTACTTC.

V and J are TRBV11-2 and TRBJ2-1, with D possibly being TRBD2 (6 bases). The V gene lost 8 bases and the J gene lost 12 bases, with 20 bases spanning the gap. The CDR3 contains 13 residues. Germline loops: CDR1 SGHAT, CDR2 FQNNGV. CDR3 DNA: TGTGCCAGCCAGCACCGGGACTCCCCGTTGCAGTTCTTC. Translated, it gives CASQHRDSPLQFF.

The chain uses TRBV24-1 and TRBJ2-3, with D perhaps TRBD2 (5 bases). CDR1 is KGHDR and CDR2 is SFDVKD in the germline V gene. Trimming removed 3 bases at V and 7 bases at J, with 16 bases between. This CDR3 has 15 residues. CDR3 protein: CATSDPGLRRNTQYF. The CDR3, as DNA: TGTGCCACCAGTGATCCTGGACTGCGCCGAAATACGCAGTATTTT.

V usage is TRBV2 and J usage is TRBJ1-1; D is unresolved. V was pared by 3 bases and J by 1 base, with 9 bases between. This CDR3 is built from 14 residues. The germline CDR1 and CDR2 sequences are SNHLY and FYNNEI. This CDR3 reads CASSERQTNTEAFF. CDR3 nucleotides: TGTGCCAGCAGTGAGAGGCAGACGAACACTGAAGCTTTCTTT.

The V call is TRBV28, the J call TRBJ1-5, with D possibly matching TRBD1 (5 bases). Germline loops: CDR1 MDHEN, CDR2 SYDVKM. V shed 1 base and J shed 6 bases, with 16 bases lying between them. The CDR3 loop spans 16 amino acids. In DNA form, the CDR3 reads TGTGCCAGCAGTTTATATGGCACAGGTCAAGCTCAGCCCCAGCATTTT. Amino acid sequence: CASSLYGTGQAQPQHF.

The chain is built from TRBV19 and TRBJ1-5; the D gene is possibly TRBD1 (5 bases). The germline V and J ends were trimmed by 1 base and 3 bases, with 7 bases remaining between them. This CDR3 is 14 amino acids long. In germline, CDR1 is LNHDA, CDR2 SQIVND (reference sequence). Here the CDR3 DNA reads TGTGCCAGTAGTATAGGACAGCCCAATCAGCCCCAGCATTTT. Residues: CASSIGQPNQPQHF.

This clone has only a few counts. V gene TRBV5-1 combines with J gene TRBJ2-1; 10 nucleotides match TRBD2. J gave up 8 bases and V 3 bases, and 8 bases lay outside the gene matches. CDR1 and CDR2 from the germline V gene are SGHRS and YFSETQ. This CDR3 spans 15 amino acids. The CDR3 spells CASSSYTSGTDEQFF. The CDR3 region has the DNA TGCGCCAGCAGCTCATACACTAGCGGGACCGATGAGCAGTTCTTC.